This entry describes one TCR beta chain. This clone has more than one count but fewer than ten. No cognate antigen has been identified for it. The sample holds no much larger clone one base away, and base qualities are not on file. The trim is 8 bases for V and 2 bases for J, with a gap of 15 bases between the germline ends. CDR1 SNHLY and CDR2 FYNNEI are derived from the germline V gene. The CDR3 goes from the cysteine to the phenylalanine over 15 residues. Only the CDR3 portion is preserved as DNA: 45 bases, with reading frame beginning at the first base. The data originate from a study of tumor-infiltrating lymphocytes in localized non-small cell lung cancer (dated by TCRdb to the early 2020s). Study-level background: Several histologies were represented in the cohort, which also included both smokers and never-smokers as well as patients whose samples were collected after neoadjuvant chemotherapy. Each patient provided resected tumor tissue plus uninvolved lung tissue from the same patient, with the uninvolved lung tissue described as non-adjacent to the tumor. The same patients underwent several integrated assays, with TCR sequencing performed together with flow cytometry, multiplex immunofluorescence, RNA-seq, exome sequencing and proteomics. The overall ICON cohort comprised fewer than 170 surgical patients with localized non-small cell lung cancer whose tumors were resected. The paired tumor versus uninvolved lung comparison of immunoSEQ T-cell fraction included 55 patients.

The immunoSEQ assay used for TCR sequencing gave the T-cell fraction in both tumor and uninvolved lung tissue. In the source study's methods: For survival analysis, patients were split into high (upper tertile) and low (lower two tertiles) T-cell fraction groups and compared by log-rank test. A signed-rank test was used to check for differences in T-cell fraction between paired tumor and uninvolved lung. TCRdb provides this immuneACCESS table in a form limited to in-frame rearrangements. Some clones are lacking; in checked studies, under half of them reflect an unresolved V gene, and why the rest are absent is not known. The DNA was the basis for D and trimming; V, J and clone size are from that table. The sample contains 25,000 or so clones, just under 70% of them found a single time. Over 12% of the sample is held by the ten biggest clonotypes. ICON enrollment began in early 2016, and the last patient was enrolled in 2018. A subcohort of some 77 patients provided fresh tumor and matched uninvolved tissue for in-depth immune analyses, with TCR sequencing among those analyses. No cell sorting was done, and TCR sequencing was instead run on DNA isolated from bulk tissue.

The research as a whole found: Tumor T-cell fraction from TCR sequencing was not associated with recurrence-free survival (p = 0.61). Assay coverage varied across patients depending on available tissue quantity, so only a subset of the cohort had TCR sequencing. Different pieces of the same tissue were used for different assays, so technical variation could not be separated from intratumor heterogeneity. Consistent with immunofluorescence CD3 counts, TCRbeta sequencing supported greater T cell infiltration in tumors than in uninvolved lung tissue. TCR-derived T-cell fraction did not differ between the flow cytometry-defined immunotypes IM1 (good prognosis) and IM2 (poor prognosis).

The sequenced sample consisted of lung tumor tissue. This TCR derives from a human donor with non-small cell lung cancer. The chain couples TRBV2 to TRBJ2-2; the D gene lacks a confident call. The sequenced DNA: TGTGCCAGCGGGAATGATCCGGAAAACACCGGGGAGCTGTTTTTT. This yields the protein CASGNDPENTGELFF.